The TCR beta chain under discussion was sequenced for a study of blood T cell repertoires in COVID-19. Study summary: Sources were T cells, B-cell-depleted T cells, or PBMCs; the material itself was cDNA or gDNA.

The authors' processing: By means of reference gene primer amplification, nucleated cell counts were estimated. Profiled with immunoSEQ multiplex PCR; TCRdb holds only in-frame clones, not every one. The D gene and trimming were derived from the DNA, and the V and J assignments and clone size from that table. The table has some 270,000 clones, roughly 85% seen once; the top ten hold approximately 9%. In assigning cohorts, the study relied on participant-reported clinical history. Germline values: CDR1 SGHTA, CDR2 FQGNSA. The CDR3 runs 15 residues. Deletions cut 3 bases from V and 4 bases from J, with 13 bases between.

V gene TRBV7-2 combines with J gene TRBJ2-1, with D tentatively TRBD1 (5 bases). The specimen was PBMCs or T cells enriched from blood (not recorded which). The receptor was derived from a woman aged 45-65 years with acute COVID-19. CDR3 in amino acids: CASSFTKDKYNEQFF. As DNA, the CDR3 is TGTGCCAGCAGCTTCACGAAGGACAAATACAATGAGCAGTTCTTC.